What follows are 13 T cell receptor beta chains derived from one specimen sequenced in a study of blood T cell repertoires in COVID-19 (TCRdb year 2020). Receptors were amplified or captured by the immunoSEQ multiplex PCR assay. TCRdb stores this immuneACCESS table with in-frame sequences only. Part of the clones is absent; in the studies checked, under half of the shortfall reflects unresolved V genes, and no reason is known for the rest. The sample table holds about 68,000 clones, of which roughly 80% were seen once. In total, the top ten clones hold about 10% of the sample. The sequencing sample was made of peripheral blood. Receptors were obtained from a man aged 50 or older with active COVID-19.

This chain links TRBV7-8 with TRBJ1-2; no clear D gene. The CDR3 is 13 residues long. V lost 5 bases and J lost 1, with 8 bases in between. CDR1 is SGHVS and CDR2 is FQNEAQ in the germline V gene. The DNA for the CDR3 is TGTGCCAGCAGCCTAGGAGATAACTATGGCTACACCTTC. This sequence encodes CASSLGDNYGYTF.

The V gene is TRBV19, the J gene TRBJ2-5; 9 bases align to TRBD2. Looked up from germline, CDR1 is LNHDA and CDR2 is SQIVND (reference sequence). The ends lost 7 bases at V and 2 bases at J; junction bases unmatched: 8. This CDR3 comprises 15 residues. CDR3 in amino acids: CASNGRGGKQETQYF. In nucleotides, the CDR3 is TGTGCCAGTAATGGGCGGGGGGGCAAACAAGAGACCCAGTACTTC. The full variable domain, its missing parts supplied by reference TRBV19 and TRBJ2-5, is DGGITQSPKYLFRKEGQNVTLSCEQNLNHDAMYWYRQDPGQGLRLIYYSQIVNDFQKGDIAEGYSVSREKKESFPLTVTSAQKNPTAFYLCASNGRGGKQETQYFGPGTRLLVL.

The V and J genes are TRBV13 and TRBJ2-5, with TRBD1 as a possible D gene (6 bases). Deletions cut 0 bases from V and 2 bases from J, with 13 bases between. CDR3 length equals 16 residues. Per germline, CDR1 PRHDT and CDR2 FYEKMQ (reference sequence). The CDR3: CASSLGGAARQETQYF. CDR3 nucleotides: TGTGCCAGCAGCTTAGGGGGGGCGGCCAGACAAGAGACCCAGTACTTC.

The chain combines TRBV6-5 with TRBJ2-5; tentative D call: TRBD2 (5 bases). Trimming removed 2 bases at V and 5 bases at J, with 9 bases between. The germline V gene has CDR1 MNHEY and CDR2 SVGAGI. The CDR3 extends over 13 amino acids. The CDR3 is CASSYVGGETQYF. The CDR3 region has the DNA TGTGCCAGCAGTTACGTGGGCGGGGAGACCCAGTACTTC.

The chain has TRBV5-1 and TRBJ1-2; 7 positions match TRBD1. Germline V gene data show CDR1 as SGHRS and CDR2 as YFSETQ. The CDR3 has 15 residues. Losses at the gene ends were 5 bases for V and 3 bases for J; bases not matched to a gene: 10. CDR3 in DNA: TGCGCCAGCAGGCCTACTACCCAGGGGGACTATGGCTACACCTTC. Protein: CASRPTTQGDYGYTF. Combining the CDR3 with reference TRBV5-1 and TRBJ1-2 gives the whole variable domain KAGVTQTPRYLIKTRGQQVTLSCSPISGHRSVSWYQQTPGQGLQFLFEYFSETQRNKGNFPGRFSGRQFSNSRSEMNVSTLELGDSALYLCASRPTTQGDYGYTFGSGTRLTVV.

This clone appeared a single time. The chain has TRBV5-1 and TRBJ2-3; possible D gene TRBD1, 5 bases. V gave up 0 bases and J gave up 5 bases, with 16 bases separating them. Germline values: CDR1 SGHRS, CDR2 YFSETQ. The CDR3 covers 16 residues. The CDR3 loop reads CASSLGLTALGDTQYF. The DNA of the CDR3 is TGCGCCAGCAGCTTGGGGTTGACAGCTCTGGGAGATACGCAGTATTTT.

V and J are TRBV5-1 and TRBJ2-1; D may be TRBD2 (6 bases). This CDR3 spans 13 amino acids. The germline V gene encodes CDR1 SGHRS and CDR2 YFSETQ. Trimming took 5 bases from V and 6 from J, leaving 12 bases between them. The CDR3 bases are TGCGCCAGCAGGAGGGGACTGGGCAATGAGCAGTTCTTC. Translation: CASRRGLGNEQFF.

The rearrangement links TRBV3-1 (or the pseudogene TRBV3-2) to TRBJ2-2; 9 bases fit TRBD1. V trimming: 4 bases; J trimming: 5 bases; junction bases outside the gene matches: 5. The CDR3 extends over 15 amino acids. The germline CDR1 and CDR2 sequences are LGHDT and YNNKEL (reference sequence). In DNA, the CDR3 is TGTGCCAGCAGCCCCCGGGACAGGGCTACCGGGGAGCTGTTTTTT. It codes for CASSPRDRATGELFF.

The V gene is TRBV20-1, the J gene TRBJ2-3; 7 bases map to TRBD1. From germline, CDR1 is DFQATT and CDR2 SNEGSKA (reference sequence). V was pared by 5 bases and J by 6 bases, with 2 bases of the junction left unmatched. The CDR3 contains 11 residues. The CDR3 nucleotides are TGCAGTGCTTCCAGGGGGGATACGCAGTATTTT. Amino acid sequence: CSASRGDTQYF.

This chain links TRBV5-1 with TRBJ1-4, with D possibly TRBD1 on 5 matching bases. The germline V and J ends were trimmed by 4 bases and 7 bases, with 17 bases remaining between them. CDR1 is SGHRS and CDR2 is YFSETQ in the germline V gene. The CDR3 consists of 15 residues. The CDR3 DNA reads TGCGCCAGCAGCGAACTTCAGGGTTCCGGTGAAAAACTGTTTTTT. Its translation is CASSELQGSGEKLFF.

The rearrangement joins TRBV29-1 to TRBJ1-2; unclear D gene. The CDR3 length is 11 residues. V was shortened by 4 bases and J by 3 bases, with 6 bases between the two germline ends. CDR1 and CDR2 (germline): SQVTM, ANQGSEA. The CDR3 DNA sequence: TGCAGCGTTGCGTCTCACTATGGCTACACCTTC. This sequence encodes CSVASHYGYTF. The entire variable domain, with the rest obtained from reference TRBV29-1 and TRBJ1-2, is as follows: SAVISQKPSRDICQRGTSLTIQCQVDSQVTMMFWYRQQPGQSLTLIATANQGSEATYESGFVIDKFPISRPNLTFSTLTVSNMSPEDSSIYLCSVASHYGYTFGSGTRLTVV.

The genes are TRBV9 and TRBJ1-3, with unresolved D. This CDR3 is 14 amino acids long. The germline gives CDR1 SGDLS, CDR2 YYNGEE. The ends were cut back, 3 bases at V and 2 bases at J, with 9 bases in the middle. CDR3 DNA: TGTGCCAGCAGCGCCGGTAACGCTGGAAACACCATATATTTT. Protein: CASSAGNAGNTIYF.

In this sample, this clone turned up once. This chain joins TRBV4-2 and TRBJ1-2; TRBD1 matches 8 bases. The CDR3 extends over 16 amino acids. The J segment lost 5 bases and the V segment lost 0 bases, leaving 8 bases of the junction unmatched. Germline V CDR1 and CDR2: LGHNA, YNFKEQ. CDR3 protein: CASSQDLGQARYGYTF. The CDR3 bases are TGTGCCAGCAGCCAAGACTTGGGACAGGCAAGATATGGCTACACCTTC.